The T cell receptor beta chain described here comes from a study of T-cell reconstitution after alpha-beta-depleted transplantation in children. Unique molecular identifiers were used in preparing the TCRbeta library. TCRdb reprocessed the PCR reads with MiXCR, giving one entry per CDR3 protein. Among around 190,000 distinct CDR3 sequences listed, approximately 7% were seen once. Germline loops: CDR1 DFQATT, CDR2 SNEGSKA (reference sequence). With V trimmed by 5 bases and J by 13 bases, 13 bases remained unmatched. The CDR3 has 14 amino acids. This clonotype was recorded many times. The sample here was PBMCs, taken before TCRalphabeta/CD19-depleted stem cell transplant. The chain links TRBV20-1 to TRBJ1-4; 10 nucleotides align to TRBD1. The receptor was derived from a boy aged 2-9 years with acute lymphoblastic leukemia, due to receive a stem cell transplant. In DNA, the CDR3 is TGCAGTGCTCACTTGACAGGGGGCCTTGGAGGACTGTTTTTT. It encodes CSAHLTGGLGGLFF.